Listed below are T cell receptor beta chains from one sample, sequenced in a study of CD8 T cell repertoires and HIV-1 epitope variants. Generated by immunoSEQ multiplex PCR, the TCRdb table keeps only in-frame clones and is missing some. The sample has over 90,000 clones, roughly four fifths seen once. The sequencing input was uncultured baseline CD8+ T cells from peripheral blood mononuclear cells (PBMCs). These receptors originate from a male donor with HIV. The CDR3 runs from the conserved cysteine through the conserved F or W. The D gene is left open where the match is weak. Some rows have no size entry. The others give once, few or many, or a class for an expanded clone.

D,size,J,V,DNA,CDR3
.,.,TRBJ2-5,TRBV28,TGTGCCAGCAGTTTCGGAGGGTACCAAGAGACCCAGTACTTC,CASSFGGYQETQYF
.,.,TRBJ2-7,TRBV6-6,TGTGCCAGCAGTAAGGGGGACTCCTACGAGCAGTACTTC,CASSKGDSYEQYF
.,.,TRBJ2-7,TRBV27,TGTGCCAGCAGTTTATCGCTGACCGGGACGGCCTCCTACGAGCAGTACTTC,CASSLSLTGTASYEQYF
.,.,TRBJ2-3,TRBV27,TGTGCCAGCAGACGACAGGGGGCTGGGACTAGCGGCACAGATACGCAGTATTTT,CASRRQGAGTSGTDTQYF
.,.,TRBJ1-2,TRBV14,TGTGCCAGCAGCCAAGTATCGGGTTTTAACTATGGCTACACCTTC,CASSQVSGFNYGYTF
TRBD2,.,TRBJ2-7,TRBV7-2,TGTGCCAGCAGCTTAAGCCCTAGCGGAGCCTACGAGCAGTACTTC,CASSLSPSGAYEQYF
TRBD2,.,TRBJ2-1,TRBV11-2,TGTGCCAGCAGCTTAGCAGGACTAGCGAGAGAGCAGTTCTTC,CASSLAGLAREQFF
TRBD1,.,TRBJ1-1,TRBV13,TGTGCCAGCAGCCCTCCGGGACAGGGGGCGGACACTGAAGCTTTCTTT,CASSPPGQGADTEAFF
TRBD1,.,TRBJ1-4,TRBV28,TGTGCCAGCAGTATCCCACAGGGGAGTGAAAAACTGTTTTTT,CASSIPQGSEKLFF
.,.,TRBJ2-7,TRBV15,TGTGCCACCAGCCTGGGTTCCTACGAGCAGTACTTC,CATSLGSYEQYF
.,.,TRBJ1-5,TRBV4-3,TGCGCCAGCAGCCAAGACTTGGGGGTGCCCCATCAGCCCCAGCATTTT,CASSQDLGVPHQPQHF
.,.,TRBJ1-1,TRBV11-2,TGTGCCAGCAGCTTAGATGGGGGGTGGAACACTGAAGCTTTCTTT,CASSLDGGWNTEAFF
.,once,TRBJ2-7,TRBV27,TGTGCCAGCAGTCCAAACAGAAACGAGCAGTACTTC,CASSPNRNEQYF
.,.,TRBJ2-1,TRBV6-5,TGTGCCAGCAGTTCTGGGTGGGATGAGCAGTTCTTC,CASSSGWDEQFF
.,.,TRBJ1-5,TRBV10-2,TGCGCCAGCAGTGAGTACGGGGGGGACAATCAGCCCCAGCATTTT,CASSEYGGDNQPQHF
TRBD1,.,TRBJ1-4,TRBV19,TGTGCCAGCTCTGGACAGGGGGTGAAAAAACTGTTTTTT,CASSGQGVKKLFF
.,.,TRBJ1-2,TRBV27,TGTGCCAGCTGCAAACAGGGATTGAGCTACACCTTC,CASCKQGLSYTF
TRBD1,.,TRBJ2-7,TRBV15,TGTGCCACCAGCCTCCCGGGACAGGGACGAGAGCAGTACTTC,CATSLPGQGREQYF
.,.,TRBJ2-1,TRBV2,TGTGCCAGCAGTGGGTTGGTTTCAGAGCAGTTCTTC,CASSGLVSEQFF
TRBD1,few,TRBJ1-2,TRBV27,TGTGCCAGCAGATTGACAGGGAACTATGGCTACACCTTC,CASRLTGNYGYTF
.,.,TRBJ2-3,TRBV5-4,TGTGCCAGCAGCTCTCGAGGGTATAGTACAGATACGCAGTATTTT,CASSSRGYSTDTQYF
TRBD2,.,TRBJ2-3,TRBV7-9,TGTGCCAGCAGCATAGGACTAGCGGTCACAGATACGCAGTATTTT,CASSIGLAVTDTQYF
TRBD2,once,TRBJ2-1,TRBV7-9,TGTGCCAGCAGCTCCGTAGCGGGGGCCGACTCCTACAATGAGCAGTTCTTC,CASSSVAGADSYNEQFF
.,.,TRBJ2-4,TRBV28,TGTGCCAGCCTCGGCGGGTTAGCCAAAAACATTCAGTACTTC,CASLGGLAKNIQYF
.,large,TRBJ1-1,TRBV4-3,TGCGCCAGCAGCCAAGATGTTGGGCAGGGGAACACTGAAGCTTTCTTT,CASSQDVGQGNTEAFF
TRBD1,many,TRBJ2-5,TRBV10-3,TGTGCCATCAGTGACCCCGGACAGGGGGCCGGGGAGACCCAGTACTTC,CAISDPGQGAGETQYF
.,.,TRBJ1-6,TRBV27,TGTGCCAGCAGTTTAGCGGCCCAGGGCCCTTCCAATTCACCCCTCCACTTT,CASSLAAQGPSNSPLHF
.,.,TRBJ1-2,TRBV29-1,TGCAGCGTTGAGGCCCCGGGCCCCTACACCTTC,CSVEAPGPYTF
.,.,TRBJ2-7,TRBV5-5,TGTGCCAGCAGCTTCTGGAGTTACGAGCAGTACTTC,CASSFWSYEQYF
TRBD1,.,TRBJ2-4,TRBV28,TGTGCCAGCAGTCTTCTTGGACAGGGAGCCAAAAACATTCAGTACTTC,CASSLLGQGAKNIQYF
.,.,TRBJ2-1,TRBV7-2,TGTGCCAGCAGCTTAGCCCTTCGACTCCCCCCCGGGGACAATGAGCAGTTCTTC,CASSLALRLPPGDNEQFF
.,.,TRBJ2-1,TRBV5-5,TGTGCCAGCAGCTTGGGGGGGTACAATGAGCAGTTCTTC,CASSLGGYNEQFF
.,.,TRBJ2-5,TRBV5-1,TGCGCCAGCAGCTTGGTAGGACAGAAAGAGACCCAGTACTTC,CASSLVGQKETQYF
TRBD1,.,TRBJ2-3,TRBV19,TGTGCCAGTAGAGGACAGGGCGACACAGATACGCAGTATTTT,CASRGQGDTDTQYF
.,.,TRBJ1-6,TRBV19,TGTGCCAGTAGTATTGAGGGAGGGTATAATTCACCCCTCCACTTT,CASSIEGGYNSPLHF
TRBD2,.,TRBJ2-3,TRBV27,TGTGCCAGCAGTGCTAGCGGGGGGAGCACAGATACGCAGTATTTT,CASSASGGSTDTQYF
.,.,TRBJ1-6,TRBV11-2,TGTGCCAGCAGCTTAGCAACAGGGCCTAGGTCACCCCTCCACTTT,CASSLATGPRSPLHF
.,.,TRBJ2-3,TRBV14,TGTGCCAGCAGCCAAGTGGGCAGCACAGATACGCAGTATTTT,CASSQVGSTDTQYF
.,.,TRBJ1-2,TRBV28,TGTGCCAGCAGTCTAACCAGGACATTTGAGGCTGGCTACACCTTC,CASSLTRTFEAGYTF
TRBD1,.,TRBJ2-7,TRBV5-1,TGCGCCAGCAGCTTGTTAGGGGGCATAGAGCAGTACTTC,CASSLLGGIEQYF
.,.,TRBJ2-7,TRBV20-1,TGCAGTGCTCCCTGGGCACACGAGCAGTACTTC,CSAPWAHEQYF
.,few,TRBJ1-2,TRBV2,TGTGCCAGCAGTGAAGATGGGGCAGTCGTCGGTTATGGCTACACCTTC,CASSEDGAVVGYGYTF
.,.,TRBJ1-3,TRBV5-8,TGTGCCAGCAGCTTAGGCCACTCTGGAAACACCATATATTTT,CASSLGHSGNTIYF
TRBD1,.,TRBJ2-5,TRBV15,TGTGCCACCAGCAGAGCCCGGACAGGGGTCGAGACCCAGTACTTC,CATSRARTGVETQYF
TRBD1,few,TRBJ2-7,TRBV6-5,TGTGCCAGCAGCATCTCCGGGACAGTCTCCTACGAGCAGTACTTC,CASSISGTVSYEQYF